This T cell receptor (beta chain) was recorded in a study of identical twins. The study's findings and limits: Models underpredicted monozygotic twin sharing of out-of-frame TCR alpha. It was cross-sectional statistical analysis, not following the same donors, that the conclusions relied on. Out-of-frame alpha sequences common to twins exhibited a surplus of low generation probability.

Only a few counts were recorded for this clonotype. Its target is unknown. The germline gives CDR1 KGHSH, CDR2 LQKENI. Trimming took off 8 bases at V and 5 bases at J, with 15 bases between the two ends. This CDR3 has 13 residues. A single record per CDR3 protein comes from TCRdb applying MiXCR to the 5' RACE reads. This sample yields about 790,000 distinct CDR3 sequences, of which approximately 18% are seen a single time; under 15% belongs to the top ten. These same data were also listed under a study on T cells expressing NK-cell markers. That paper states: Sorting of alpha-beta TCR T cells alone was achieved in several experiments with an anti-gamma-delta TCR antibody.

The sequenced sample consisted of PBMCs. This clonotype originated in a woman younger than 30 in good health. This rearrangement joins TRBV18 to TRBJ1-2; D is unresolved. The CDR3 spells CASTPTTAYGYTF. The CDR3, as DNA: TGTGCCAGCACTCCGACGACTGCTTATGGCTACACCTTC.